Each of the 15 T cell receptor beta chains below was sequenced from the same sample in a study of blood T cell repertoires in COVID-19. Profiled with immunoSEQ multiplex PCR; TCRdb holds only in-frame clones, not every one. The sample has roughly 120,000 clones; roughly nine tenths are singletons. Sequencing used peripheral blood. These receptors originate from a man aged 70-80 years with active or convalescent COVID-19.

This clone was counted a few times. The J gene is TRBJ2-3, the V gene TRBV24-1; TRBD2 aligns across 8 bases. Germline-derived CDR1 and CDR2 are KGHDR and SFDVKD. This CDR3 region has 14 residues. V shed 6 bases, J shed 1 base, and the junction held 2 bases outside the gene matches. DNA for the CDR3: TGTGCCACCAGTCTAGCGGGTGGCACAGATACGCAGTATTTT. Translated, it gives CATSLAGGTDTQYF.

The CDR3 DNA is TGTGCCAGCAGTCCCGGACTCGAACCCTACGAGCAGTACTTC. It translates to CASSPGLEPYEQYF. The chain combines TRBV6-2 or TRBV6-3 with TRBJ2-7, with D possibly being TRBD2 (5 bases). Germline lookup yields CDR1 MNHEY and CDR2 SVGEGT. The CDR3 runs 14 residues. Trimming cost V 5 bases and J 2 bases, with 13 bases left between them.

The genes are TRBV18 and TRBJ2-7; D possibly corresponds to TRBD2 (5 bases). Germline V gene lookup returns CDR1 KGHSH and CDR2 LQKENI. V gave up 6 bases and J gave up 4 bases, with 13 bases separating them. The CDR3 consists of 13 residues. This chain's CDR3 is CASSPGLNYEQYF. The CDR3 DNA sequence: TGTGCCAGCTCTCCGGGATTAAATTACGAGCAGTACTTC.

The rearrangement links TRBV15 to TRBJ2-3; TRBD1 is a possible D gene (6 bases). V gave up 0 bases and J gave up 5 bases, with 9 bases separating them. This CDR3 spans 14 amino acids. CDR1 is LNHNV, CDR2 YYDKDF, per germline (reference sequence). The CDR3 DNA is TGTGCCACCAGCAGAGATAAGGGGGTAGATACGCAGTATTTT. Translated, it gives CATSRDKGVDTQYF.

For the CDR3, the DNA is TGTGCCAGCGCAGGGGGCGGTAATCAGCCCCAGCATTTT. Translated: CASAGGGNQPQHF. The chain combines TRBV6-6 with TRBJ1-5, with TRBD1 matching over 8 bases. With 8 bases clipped from V and 4 bases from J, the junction kept 4 bases outside the gene matches. In germline, CDR1 is MNHNY, CDR2 SVGAGI (reference sequence). The CDR3 is made up of 13 amino acids.

This chain uses TRBV7-8 with TRBJ2-7, with 7 bases lining up with TRBD1. The V gene's germline CDR1 is SGHVS and CDR2 FQNEAQ. The CDR3 contains 14 residues. With V trimmed by 5 bases and J by 6 bases, 10 bases remained unmatched. The CDR3 DNA follows: TGTGCCAGCAGCATCCGGGACAGAGTCGGCGAGCAGTACTTC. Amino acid sequence: CASSIRDRVGEQYF.

This chain links TRBV4-1 with TRBJ2-7, with TRBD2 matching over 12 bases. The CDR3 spans 15 residues. J lost 1 base, V lost 3 bases, and 1 base had no gene match. Per the germline V gene, CDR1 is MGHRA and CDR2 is YSYEKL. The CDR3 DNA follows: TGCGCCAGCAGCCATGGACTAGCGGGATCCTACGAGCAGTACTTC. The encoded protein is CASSHGLAGSYEQYF.

The chain has TRBV11-2 and TRBJ1-3, with 8 bases lining up with TRBD1. CDR3 length: 17 amino acids. V shed 2 bases, J shed 1 base, and the junction held 7 bases outside the gene matches. Germline lookup yields CDR1 SGHAT and CDR2 FQNNGV. CDR3 in amino acids: CASSLYRQGRSGNTIYF. As DNA, the CDR3 is TGTGCCAGCAGCTTATACCGACAGGGGAGGTCTGGAAACACCATATATTTT. The whole variable domain, remainder taken from reference TRBV11-2 and TRBJ1-3, is EAGVAQSPRYKIIEKRQSVAFWCNPISGHATLYWYQQILGQGPKLLIQFQNNGVVDDSQLPKDRFSAERLKGVDSTLKIQPAKLEDSAVYLCASSLYRQGRSGNTIYFGEGSWLTVV.

This clone was observed a single time. J is TRBJ2-3 and V is TRBV24-1; 7 positions match TRBD2. The junction had 12 bases not matched to a gene; V was cut back by 2 bases and J by 8 bases. This CDR3 has 16 amino acids. Germline CDR1 reads KGHDR; CDR2 reads SFDVKD. The CDR3 nucleotides read TGTGCCACCAGTGATTCAGCGGGGTGGGGTGAAGGTACGCAGTATTTT. Amino acid sequence: CATSDSAGWGEGTQYF.

The chain joins TRBV28 to TRBJ1-6; 7 nucleotides match TRBD1. After removal of 5 bases from V and 8 bases from J, the junction contained 6 bases not matched to a gene. Germline assignment: CDR1 MDHEN and CDR2 SYDVKM. The CDR3 is made up of 14 amino acids. CDR3 sequence: CASSTTGTDSPLHF. DNA of the CDR3: TGTGCCAGCAGTACGACAGGGACGGATTCACCCCTCCACTTT.

The chain couples TRBV6-5 to TRBJ2-3; D may be TRBD2 (5 bases). The V end lost 3 bases, the J end lost 5 bases, and 12 bases lay between the germline ends. CDR1 and CDR2 from the germline V gene are MNHEY and SVGAGI. The CDR3 runs 14 residues. Here the CDR3 reads CASSYRTVGDTQYF. CDR3 nucleotide sequence: TGTGCCAGCAGTTATAGGACTGTCGGAGATACGCAGTATTTT.

The chain employs TRBV24-1 and TRBJ1-1, with 7 nucleotides matching TRBD1. The CDR3 contains 16 residues. Germline CDR1 KGHDR, CDR2 SFDVKD. J was trimmed by 7 bases and V by 2 bases; bases with no gene match: 12. This chain's CDR3 is CATSDSAGGGAFEAFF. The CDR3 bases are TGTGCCACCAGTGATTCCGCAGGAGGGGGCGCCTTTGAAGCTTTCTTT.

This clone came up a few times. The rearrangement uses TRBV6-6 and TRBJ1-4; no reliable D call. This CDR3 comprises 14 residues. V lost 6 bases to trimming and J lost 2 bases, with 10 bases between them. Germline V gene lookup returns CDR1 MNHNY and CDR2 SVGAGI (reference sequence). The CDR3 DNA follows: TGTGCCAGCAGGGTAGTACAGACTAATGAAAAACTGTTTTTT. Encoded protein: CASRVVQTNEKLFF.

The gene calls are TRBV6-6 and TRBJ2-2; tentatively, D is TRBD1 (6 bases). The V end was cut by 4 bases, the J end by 3 bases, with 12 bases between. The CDR3 is 15 residues long. Germline CDR1 and CDR2: MNHNY and SVGAGI (reference sequence). CDR3 nucleotide sequence: TGTGCCAGCAGTTCCGGACAGAGGTACACCGGGGAGCTGTTTTTT. Translating gives CASSSGQRYTGELFF.

The genes are TRBV6-1 and TRBJ2-5; D is perhaps TRBD1 (5 bases). The CDR3 is made up of 14 amino acids. Per germline, CDR1 MNHNS and CDR2 SASEGT. The V and J ends lost 2 bases and 1 base respectively, with 8 bases between them. CDR3 bases: TGTGCCAGCAGTGAAAGCCAGGGCCAAGAGACCCAGTACTTC. Translation gives CASSESQGQETQYF.